This T cell receptor (beta chain) is drawn from a study of blood T cells in healthy people across ages. To note about this clonotype: Its antigen is unknown.

A sample-barcoded 5' primer and a J-beta primer mix were used in a second PCR of about 7 to 11 cycles. Via MiXCR, TCRdb re-called the 5' RACE reads, giving one row per CDR3 protein. There are some 760,000 distinct CDR3 sequences in the sample; 20% to 25% occur only once, and roughly a tenth lies in the top ten. CDR1 is SGHAT, CDR2 FQNNGV, per germline. There are 15 residues in the CDR3. V lost 2 bases and J 0 bases, leaving 8 bases between the germline ends. Study outcomes and limitations: Among long-lived donors, naive CD4+ cells were more numerous and diversity higher than in aged donors. Among T cells, TCR beta diversity per million cells dropped roughly linearly as age rose. Bulk PBMC profiling left naive and antigen-experienced comparisons inconclusive.

A further study also used this sample, focusing on T cells of mothers and their children.

This clonotype originated in a boy between 10 and 17 years old in good health. The chain is built from TRBV11-2 and TRBJ2-1; D is possibly TRBD1 (5 bases). Specimen: blood. CDR3 sequence reads: CASSLQDNSYNEQFF. CDR3 sequence (DNA): TGTGCCAGCAGCTTACAGGACAACTCCTACAATGAGCAGTTCTTC.